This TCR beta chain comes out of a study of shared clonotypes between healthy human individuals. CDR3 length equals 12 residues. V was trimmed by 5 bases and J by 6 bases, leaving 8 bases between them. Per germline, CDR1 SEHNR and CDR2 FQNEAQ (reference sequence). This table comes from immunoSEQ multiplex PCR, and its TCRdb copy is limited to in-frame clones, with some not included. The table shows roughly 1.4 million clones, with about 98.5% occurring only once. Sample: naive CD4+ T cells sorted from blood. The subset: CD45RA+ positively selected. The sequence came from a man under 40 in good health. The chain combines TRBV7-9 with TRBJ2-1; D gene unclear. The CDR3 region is CASSEVLNEQFF. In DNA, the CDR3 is TGTGCCAGCAGCGAAGTCCTCAATGAGCAGTTCTTC.